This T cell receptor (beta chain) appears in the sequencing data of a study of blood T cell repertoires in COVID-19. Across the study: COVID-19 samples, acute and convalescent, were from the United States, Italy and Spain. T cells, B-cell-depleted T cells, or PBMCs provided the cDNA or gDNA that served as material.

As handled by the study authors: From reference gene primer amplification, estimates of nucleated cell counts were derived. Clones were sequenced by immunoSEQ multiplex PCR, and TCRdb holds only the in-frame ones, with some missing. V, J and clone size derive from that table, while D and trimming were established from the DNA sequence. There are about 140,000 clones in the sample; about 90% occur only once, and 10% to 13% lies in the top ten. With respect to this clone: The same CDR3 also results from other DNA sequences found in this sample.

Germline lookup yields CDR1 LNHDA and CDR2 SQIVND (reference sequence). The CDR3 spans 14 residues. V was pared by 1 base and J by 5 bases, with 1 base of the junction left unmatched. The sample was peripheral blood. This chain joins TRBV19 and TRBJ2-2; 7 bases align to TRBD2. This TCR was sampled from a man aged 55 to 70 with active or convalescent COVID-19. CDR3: CASSIGGGTGELFF. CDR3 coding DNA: TGTGCCAGTAGTATAGGGGGGGGAACCGGGGAGCTGTTTTTT.